One sample yielded the 10 T cell receptor beta chains listed below, sequenced in a study of blood T cell repertoires in COVID-19. Clones were sequenced by immunoSEQ multiplex PCR, and TCRdb holds only the in-frame ones, with some missing. Among 250,000 or so clones, approximately 88% were seen once, and the ten largest hold 2.5% to 3%. Sample: PBMCs or T cells enriched from blood (not recorded which). The receptors were sampled from a woman aged 30 to 39 with acute COVID-19.

CDR3 loop: CASRYSGTANEKLFF. The CDR3 DNA reads TGTGCCAGCAGATATTCCGGGACAGCGAATGAAAAACTGTTTTTT. The chain carries TRBV7-9 and TRBJ1-4, with TRBD1 matching 7 bases. Germline CDR1 reads SEHNR; CDR2 reads FQNEAQ (reference sequence). The V and J ends lost 6 bases and 5 bases, in that order; junction bases with no gene match: 9. This CDR3 is built from 15 residues.

The chain combines TRBV6-5 with TRBJ2-7; D is perhaps TRBD1 (7 bases). The V and J ends lost 11 bases and 0 bases respectively, with 14 bases between them. The CDR3 runs 13 residues. Germline-derived CDR1 and CDR2 are MNHEY and SVGAGI. The CDR3 region has the DNA TGTGCCTCCCAGGGGGGTGTCTCCTACGAGCAGTACTTC. It is translated as CASQGGVSYEQYF.

The V call is TRBV4-1, the J call TRBJ1-5; D gene ambiguous. CDR1 MGHRA and CDR2 YSYEKL come from the germline V gene. CDR3 size: 15 residues. Between the trimmed V and J ends, which lost 0 bases and 5 bases, there was a span of 11 bases. The CDR3 loop reads CASSQDRGEHQPQHF. The CDR3 bases are TGCGCCAGCAGCCAAGATCGAGGAGAACATCAGCCCCAGCATTTT.

The rearrangement uses TRBV29-1 and TRBJ1-5; weak D call: TRBD1 (6 bases). The CDR3 is made up of 13 amino acids. Germline CDR1 SQVTM, CDR2 ANQGSEA. Trimming left V 6 bases short and J 9 bases short, with 18 bases between. For the CDR3, the DNA is TGCAGCGTCGCAGTACAGGGCCTCGGGCCCCAGCATTTT. Residues: CSVAVQGLGPQHF.

The chain joins TRBV4-1 to TRBJ1-1; TRBD1 might be the D (5 bases). V was cut by 0 bases and J by 0 bases, with 8 bases left in between. The CDR3 totals 15 residues. Per germline, CDR1 MGHRA and CDR2 YSYEKL. CDR3 bases: TGCGCCAGCAGCCAAGAGCAGGGCCTGAACACTGAAGCTTTCTTT. Amino acid sequence: CASSQEQGLNTEAFF.

In its sample, this clone was seen a few times. This sequence joins TRBV6-2 or TRBV6-3 and TRBJ1-1; D may be TRBD1 (5 bases). This CDR3 has 14 amino acids. Trimming stripped 4 bases from V and 2 bases from J, with 11 bases between. From germline, CDR1 is MNHEY and CDR2 SVGEGT. The CDR3 DNA is TGTGCCAGCAGTTCTTCCGGGGGAAACACTGAAGCTTTCTTT. This sequence encodes CASSSSGGNTEAFF.

The chain recombines TRBV19 with TRBJ1-1; 10 nucleotides agree with TRBD1. The germline CDR1 and CDR2 sequences are LNHDA and SQIVND (reference sequence). J was trimmed by 5 bases and V by 7 bases; bases with no gene match: 4. The CDR3 sequence is 13 residues long. The CDR3 loop is CASKRTGGTEAFF. The DNA of the CDR3 is TGTGCCAGTAAACGGACAGGGGGAACTGAAGCTTTCTTT. The variable domain in full, completed from reference TRBV19 and TRBJ1-1, reads DGGITQSPKYLFRKEGQNVTLSCEQNLNHDAMYWYRQDPGQGLRLIYYSQIVNDFQKGDIAEGYSVSREKKESFPLTVTSAQKNPTAFYLCASKRTGGTEAFFGQGTRLTVV.

This chain connects TRBV6-5 to TRBJ2-6; possible D gene TRBD1, 6 bases. Germline CDR1 and CDR2: MNHEY and SVGAGI. The ends were cut back, 11 bases at V and 0 bases at J, with 11 bases in the middle. CDR3 length: 14 amino acids. CDR3 sequence reads: CAGTGSSGANVLTF. The CDR3 region has the DNA TGTGCCGGAACAGGGTCCTCTGGGGCCAACGTCCTGACTTTC.

This clone was picked up a small number of times. The CDR3 here is CASSGWGHGYTF. As DNA, the CDR3 is TGTGCCAGCAGCGGGTGGGGGCATGGCTACACCTTC. This rearrangement joins TRBV6-2 or TRBV6-3 to TRBJ1-2; perhaps TRBD1 as D (6 bases). Trimming took off 6 bases at V and 6 bases at J, with 11 bases between the two ends. Germline V gene lookup returns CDR1 MNHEY and CDR2 SVGEGT. This CDR3 region has 12 residues.

The rearrangement links TRBV10-3 to TRBJ1-2, with 8 bases that match TRBD1. J lost 5 bases, V lost 2 bases, and 4 bases had no gene match. The CDR3 consists of 14 residues. From germline, CDR1 is ENHRY and CDR2 SYGVKD. CDR3 DNA: TGTGCCATCAGTGAGGCCCGGGACAGGTATGGCTACACCTTC. Amino acids: CAISEARDRYGYTF.